This T cell receptor (beta chain) was obtained from a study of cytomegalovirus exposure and HLA in healthy donors (TCRdb year 2017). Notes on the research overall: According to a later analysis, the roughly 130 validation repertoires were produced on the same platform as the 666 repertoires of the first cohort. The study aimed to test whether cataloging public T cell receptors could reveal signatures of past pathogen exposure. Along with the approximately 650-subject first cohort, a separate validation cohort of over a hundred different subjects was used. The study combined high-throughput TCR immunosequencing, statistical association of individual TCRs with disease status, and machine learning to predict cytomegalovirus infection status.

Libraries were constructed by the immunoSEQ multiplex PCR assay. Concerning the study's data processing: To diagnose cytomegalovirus status from the catalog of TCR beta chain sequences, a statistical classification framework was built. TCRdb re-hosts the immuneACCESS table, in-frame sequences only. Its copies lack some clones; in the studies checked, an unresolved V gene accounts for under half of them, and the cause for the rest is not known. The V and J calls and clone size come from that table; D and trimming were worked out from the DNA. The sample has around 65,000 clones on record, 80% to 95% of them singletons. The ten largest clones represent 5.3% of the sample. On this clone: Its antigen is unknown. Base qualities are not recorded, but no much larger clone differs from it by a single base.

Separate from the approximately 700-subject first cohort, the validation cohort of some 130 subjects was the group to which the donors belonged. Overall results and qualifications from the work: A later analysis had no HLA typing for the validation cohort, so co-occurrence there was scored across all 110 or so repertoires. Most TCR sequences were seen in very few donors, while some public TCRs were found in many individuals. Cytomegalovirus status was reported to be diagnosed by the classifier with high specificity and sensitivity in both the original and validation cohorts. Three of the identified cytomegalovirus-associated TCR beta chains were confirmed in vitro to be specific for cytomegalovirus antigens. A later analysis found that TCRs clustered in the first cohort also tended to co-occur in the 120 validation repertoires, with 90% to 95% of cluster scores above 0. The authors suggested that the approach could potentially be generalized to other disease states and immunological phenotypes. The study gave a list of some 150 TCR beta chains associated with cytomegalovirus.

The source is a man aged 18 to 29 in good health and CMV-seropositive. The specimen was PBMCs.

The CDR3: CASSIVRAGRHTEAFF. The sequenced DNA: TGTGCCAGTAGTATAGTGAGGGCAGGCCGTCACACTGAAGCTTTCTTT. The chain is made from TRBV19 and TRBJ1-1, with no reliable assignment of the D segment. CDR1 is given as LNHDA and CDR2 as SQIVND, both from the germline V gene (reference sequence). A distance of 15 bases separates the germline ends of V and J, which lose 1 base and 3 bases respectively. The CDR3 has 16 amino acids, counting the end cysteine and phenylalanine. CDR3 DNA only is kept here, 48 bases in frame from base 1.